The source of this T cell receptor beta chain is a study of blood T cell repertoires in COVID-19. Study-level information: From the United States, Italy and Spain came samples of acute and convalescent COVID-19. PBMCs, B-cell-depleted T cells, or T cells provided the cDNA or gDNA that made up the material.

As handled by the study authors: Amplification of reference gene primers provided the estimated nucleated cell counts. The method was immunoSEQ multiplex PCR; TCRdb's version includes in-frame clones alone and lacks a portion of them. Clone size and the V and J calls come from that table; the DNA yielded D and trimming. There are hundreds of thousands of clones in the sample; just over 85% occur only once, and 1.4% lies in the top ten. V was clipped by 0 bases and J by 5 bases, with 13 bases between them. From germline, CDR1 is MNHEY and CDR2 SVGAGI. This CDR3 is 15 amino acids long. The J gene is TRBJ1-1, the V gene TRBV6-5; D possibly corresponds to TRBD1 (6 bases). This TCR was recovered from a woman aged 30 to 39 with active or convalescent COVID-19. Sequencing used peripheral blood. Written as DNA, the CDR3 is TGTGCCAGCAGTTACTCTCCACAGGGTAGTACTGAAGCTTTCTTT. Translated: CASSYSPQGSTEAFF.